Below, 19 T cell receptor beta chains from the same sample are listed, as sequenced in a study of technical replicates of blood from several donors. Generated by immunoSEQ multiplex PCR, the TCRdb table keeps only in-frame clones and is missing some. The repertoire includes about 79,000 clones, about 91% of them detected once, and under 0.5% sits in the top ten. The sample comprised T cells isolated from PBMCs. These receptors were collected from a human donor in good health. Some clones in this sample may be carry-over from other donors' samples.

The V gene is TRBV7-2, the J gene TRBJ2-5, with D unresolved. The CDR3 contains 14 residues. The ends were cut back, 5 bases at V and 5 bases at J, with 15 bases in the middle. From germline, CDR1 is SGHTA and CDR2 FQGNSA. CDR3 loop: CASSRGPTKETQYF. Written as DNA, the CDR3 is TGTGCCAGCAGCCGAGGCCCTACGAAGGAGACCCAGTACTTC. Supplemented by reference TRBV7-2 and TRBJ2-5, the full variable domain reads GAGVSQSPSNKVTEKGKDVELRCDPISGHTALYWYRQSLGQGLEFLIYFQGNSAPDKSGLPSDRFSAERTGGSVSTLTIQRTQQEDSAVYLCASSRGPTKETQYFGPGTRLLVL.

This clone occurred a few times. The V call is TRBV5-6, the J call TRBJ2-2; weak D call: TRBD2 (9 bases). CDR3 length equals 19 residues. Deletions cut 1 base from V and 6 bases from J, with 25 bases between. Germline-derived CDR1 and CDR2 are SGHDT and YYEEEE. Here the CDR3 DNA reads TGTGCCAGCAGCTTGTTTTTCGGCGGGCTAGCGGGACAGGCCGGGGAGCTGTTTTTT. Translating gives CASSLFFGGLAGQAGELFF.

The chain links TRBV7-6 to TRBJ2-2; D is uncertain. CDR1 is SGHVS and CDR2 is FNYEAQ in the germline V gene. Trimming took 2 bases from V and 6 from J, leaving 7 bases between them. This CDR3 is 13 amino acids long. The CDR3 coding sequence is TGTGCCAGCAGCTTAACCAGGTCCGGGGAGCTGTTTTTT. It translates to CASSLTRSGELFF. Full variable domain (rest looked up from reference TRBV7-6 and TRBJ2-2): GAGVSQSPRYKVTKRGQDVALRCDPISGHVSLYWYRQALGQGPEFLTYFNYEAQQDKSGLPNDRFSAERPEGSISTLTIQRTEQRDSAMYRCASSLTRSGELFFGEGSRLTVL.

The chain carries TRBV6-5 and TRBJ1-1; D not certain. Germline lookup yields CDR1 MNHEY and CDR2 SVGAGI. CDR3 length: 16 amino acids. Trimming cost V 0 bases and J 4 bases, with 15 bases left between them. The CDR3 loop reads CASSYSIVGPGTEAFF. The DNA of the CDR3 is TGTGCCAGCAGTTACTCGATTGTGGGCCCCGGCACTGAAGCTTTCTTT.

The count of this clone is one. The chain joins TRBV5-1 to TRBJ2-5; D perhaps matches TRBD1 (6 bases). Trimming cost V 4 bases and J 5 bases, with 21 bases left between them. The CDR3 runs 16 residues. The germline V gene encodes CDR1 SGHRS and CDR2 YFSETQ. In nucleotides, the CDR3 is TGCGCCAGCAGCCCGTCCTACCACAGGGTTGGGGAGACCCAGTACTTC. Translation: CASSPSYHRVGETQYF.

The chain links TRBV2 to TRBJ2-1; D is unresolved. This CDR3 comprises 16 residues. Trimming left V 5 bases short and J 0 bases short, with 14 bases between. The germline gives CDR1 SNHLY, CDR2 FYNNEI. The CDR3 reads CASSFLPLSSYNEQFF. The CDR3 DNA is TGTGCCAGCAGTTTCCTACCCCTGAGCTCCTACAATGAGCAGTTCTTC.

The chain combines TRBV5-1 with TRBJ2-2, with 7 positions matching TRBD1. The V and J ends lost 0 bases and 3 bases, in that order; junction bases with no gene match: 8. CDR3 length: 17 residues. The germline V gene encodes CDR1 SGHRS and CDR2 YFSETQ. Here the CDR3 reads CASSLDARQGYTGELFF. The DNA for the CDR3 is TGCGCCAGCAGCTTGGATGCGAGACAGGGCTACACCGGGGAGCTGTTTTTT.

Concerning this clone itself: This sample also contains other DNA sequences that code for the same CDR3. V gene TRBV9 combines with J gene TRBJ1-2, with unresolved D. Trimming stripped 2 bases from V and 2 bases from J, with 7 bases between. The germline V gene encodes CDR1 SGDLS and CDR2 YYNGEE. This CDR3 has 13 residues. CDR3 sequence reads: CASSVGGNYGYTF. The CDR3 DNA reads TGTGCCAGCAGCGTGGGAGGGAACTATGGCTACACCTTC.

V is TRBV10-3 and J is TRBJ1-1, with TRBD1 identical over 7 bases. The CDR3 covers 13 residues. CDR1 and CDR2 from the germline V gene are ENHRY and SYGVKD. The J segment lost 1 base and the V segment lost 9 bases, leaving 5 bases of the junction unmatched. The CDR3 DNA is TGTGCCATGCACAGGGGTTGGAACACTGAAGCTTTCTTT. Its translation is CAMHRGWNTEAFF.

The chain employs TRBV7-8 and TRBJ1-4, with TRBD1 matching over 7 bases. J lost 6 bases, V lost 3 bases, and 10 bases had no gene match. This CDR3 region has 16 residues. Germline V gene lookup returns CDR1 SGHVS and CDR2 FQNEAQ. The CDR3 here is CASSLRATGIDEKLFF. The CDR3 DNA sequence: TGTGCCAGCAGCTTGAGGGCGACAGGGATCGATGAAAAACTGTTTTTT. Full variable domain (outside the CDR3, taken from reference TRBV7-8 and TRBJ1-4): GAGVSQSPRYKVAKRGQDVALRCDPISGHVSLFWYQQALGQGPEFLTYFQNEAQLDKSGLPSDRFFAERPEGSVSTLKIQRTQQEDSAVYLCASSLRATGIDEKLFFGSGTQLSVL.

The chain carries TRBV19 and TRBJ1-2; 7 bases map to TRBD1. V trimming: 5 bases; J trimming: 2 bases; junction bases outside the gene matches: 8. The CDR3 contains 15 residues. Germline V lookup: CDR1 LNHDA, CDR2 SQIVND (reference sequence). CDR3 region: CASSVTGTGNYGYTF. CDR3 nucleotides: TGTGCCAGTAGTGTGACAGGGACGGGGAACTATGGCTACACCTTC. Full variable domain (rest looked up from reference TRBV19 and TRBJ1-2): DGGITQSPKYLFRKEGQNVTLSCEQNLNHDAMYWYRQDPGQGLRLIYYSQIVNDFQKGDIAEGYSVSREKKESFPLTVTSAQKNPTAFYLCASSVTGTGNYGYTFGSGTRLTVV.

In regard to this clone: A much larger clone is a single base away; this may be a read error. Additional DNA sequences in this sample encode the identical CDR3. CDR3 protein: CASSTGTSANNEQFF. CDR3 nucleotide sequence: TGTGCCAGTAGTACTGGGACTAGCGCGAACAATGAGCAGTTCTTC. This rearrangement joins TRBV19 to TRBJ2-1, with 10 positions matching TRBD2. J gave up 5 bases and V 4 bases, and 5 bases lay outside the gene matches. The CDR3 runs 15 residues. CDR1 and CDR2 (germline): LNHDA, SQIVND (reference sequence).

The chain employs TRBV28 and TRBJ2-1; 14 bases are a match to TRBD2. The CDR3 runs 22 residues. V trimming: 6 bases; J trimming: 5 bases; junction bases outside the gene matches: 24. The V gene's germline CDR1 is MDHEN and CDR2 SYDVKM. The DNA for the CDR3 is TGTGCCAGCAGCGACTTACACCAGTTGTACCCGGGACTAGCGGGAGAGGACAATGAGCAGTTCTTC. Protein sequence: CASSDLHQLYPGLAGEDNEQFF.

The V gene is TRBV6-5, the J gene TRBJ2-1; 8 bases are a match to TRBD2. CDR3 length: 14 amino acids. Germline lookup yields CDR1 MNHEY and CDR2 SVGAGI. Trimming at V came to 8 bases and at J to 0 bases, leaving 3 bases not matched to a gene. The CDR3, as DNA: TGTGCCAGCTCCGGGACTAGCTCCTACAATGAGCAGTTCTTC. Translating gives CASSGTSSYNEQFF.

J is TRBJ2-6 and V is TRBV5-4; D gene ambiguous. From germline, CDR1 is SGHNT and CDR2 YYREEE (reference sequence). The CDR3 is 15 residues long. V was cut by 2 bases and J by 0 bases, with 6 bases left in between. CDR3 in amino acids: CASSLELSGANVLTF. CDR3 in DNA: TGTGCCAGCAGCTTAGAACTCTCTGGGGCCAACGTCCTGACTTTC. Full variable domain (remainder filled in from reference TRBV5-4 and TRBJ2-6): ETGVTQSPTHLIKTRGQQVTLRCSSQSGHNTVSWYQQALGQGPQFIFQYYREEENGRGNFPPRFSGLQFPNYSSELNVNALELDDSALYLCASSLELSGANVLTFGAGSRLTVL.

The gene calls are TRBV11-3 and TRBJ2-1; 8 bases align to TRBD2. The CDR3 extends over 13 amino acids. V was clipped by 4 bases and J by 10 bases; unmatched bases: 6. The germline CDR1 and CDR2 sequences are SGHNT and YENEEA. The CDR3 protein is CASSSRTSPEQFF. The CDR3 DNA reads TGTGCCAGCAGCTCTCGGACTAGCCCCGAGCAGTTCTTC. Variable domain in full (rest from reference TRBV11-3 and TRBJ2-1): EAGVVQSPRYKIIEKKQPVAFWCNPISGHNTLYWYLQNLGQGPELLIRYENEEAVDDSQLPKDRFSAERLKGVDSTLKIQPAELGDSAVYLCASSSRTSPEQFFGPGTRLTVL.

In this sample, this clone turned up once. The V and J genes are TRBV2 and TRBJ1-2; 9 bases match TRBD1. This CDR3 has 13 amino acids. J was trimmed by 5 bases and V by 5 bases; bases with no gene match: 3. Germline CDR1 and CDR2: SNHLY and FYNNEI. CDR3 amino acids: CASSLDRGYGYTF. DNA of the CDR3: TGTGCCAGCAGTTTGGACAGGGGATATGGCTACACCTTC.

This clone was seen once. The chain couples TRBV7-8 to TRBJ1-1; unclear D gene. V lost 5 bases, J lost 5 bases, and 18 bases lay in between. The germline V gene has CDR1 SGHVS and CDR2 FQNEAQ. CDR3 length equals 15 residues. CDR3 DNA sequence: TGTGCCAGCAGCCGAGTAAGACTAGCGGGAACTGAAGCTTTCTTT. It translates to CASSRVRLAGTEAFF.

The rearrangement joins TRBV27 to TRBJ2-1; the D gene is possibly TRBD2 (8 bases). The CDR3 consists of 19 residues. Trimming removed 6 bases at V and 7 bases at J, with 31 bases between. Germline V lookup: CDR1 MNHEY, CDR2 SMNVEV (reference sequence). In nucleotides, the CDR3 is TGTGCCAGCAGCGACAGGGAAACGGTAGGGAGCGGGAGAAGGAATGAGCAGTTCTTC. Its protein is CASSDRETVGSGRRNEQFF.